This TCR beta chain stems from a study of CD8+ T cells in alopecia areata. A word on this clone: Its antigen is undetermined.

Overall study results and limits: Relative to normal scalp, lesional scalp, especially alopecia totalis/universalis, showed higher clonality. There were also resident alphabeta T cells of normal skin sequenced in scalp samples.

Germline loops: CDR1 SGHDN, CDR2 FVKESK. The CDR3 length is 14 residues. V shed 1 base and J 8 bases; nucleotides not matched to a gene: 6. RNA was isolated and reverse transcribed to cDNA, the sequencing template. Sequenced by immunoSEQ multiplex PCR; TCRdb stores in-frame clones only, minus some. The data contain a few hundred thousand clones, 67% of them singletons. The TCR sequence derives from a human donor with alopecia areata. The specimen comprised CD4+ T cells sorted from blood, sampled at week 0. This rearrangement joins TRBV14 to TRBJ1-1; 8 nucleotides align to TRBD1. The DNA of the CDR3 is TGTGCCAGCAGCCAAGGGTGGACAGGGAGAGAAGCTTTCTTT. The encoded protein is CASSQGWTGREAFF.